A single sample gave rise to the 4 T cell receptor beta chains below, sequenced in a study of CD8 T cells in Susac syndrome. After extraction with the RNeasy kit, about 0.45 to 1 ug of the RNA was reverse transcribed using random hexamers. From the immunoSEQ multiplex PCR reads, TCRdb called clonotypes with MiXCR, one entry per CDR3 protein. The repertoire holds 69,000 or so distinct CDR3 sequences, with about 94% as singletons. Sequencing was carried out using CD8+ T cells from PBMCs. These receptor sequences come from a human donor with multiple sclerosis.

The J gene is TRBJ2-2, the V gene TRBV2; TRBD2 might be the D (6 bases). The germline V gene encodes CDR1 SNHLY and CDR2 FYNNEI. CDR3 length: 14 amino acids. V was trimmed by 2 bases and J by 12 bases, leaving 16 bases between them. The CDR3: CASSEPVGGMKLFF. The CDR3 DNA is TGTGCCAGCAGTGAACCCGTGGGGGGAATGAAGCTGTTTTTT.

The rearrangement links TRBV9 to TRBJ1-5, with unresolved D. The germline V gene has CDR1 SGDLS and CDR2 YYNGEE. V was pared by 0 bases and J by 4 bases, with 8 bases between. This CDR3 has 14 residues. The CDR3 loop reads CASSVGTVNQPQHF. The CDR3, as DNA: TGTGCCAGCAGCGTAGGGACTGTTAATCAGCCCCAGCATTTT.

This rearrangement joins TRBV25-1 to TRBJ2-2; 8 bases line up with TRBD2. Germline CDR1 is MGHDK and CDR2 is SYGVNS. This CDR3 is built from 13 residues. J lost 5 bases, V lost 10 bases, and 6 bases had no gene match. The CDR3 reads CATSGGATGELFF. The CDR3 nucleotides read TGTGCCACCTCGGGGGGGGCGACCGGGGAGCTGTTTTTT. Drawing the rest from reference TRBV25-1 and TRBJ2-2, the complete variable domain is EADIYQTPRYLVIGTGKKITLECSQTMGHDKMYWYQQDPGMELHLIHYSYGVNSTEKGDLSSESTVSRIRTEHFPLTLESARPSHTSQYLCATSGGATGELFFGEGSRLTVL.

V gene TRBV13 combines with J gene TRBJ2-1, with D perhaps matching TRBD1 or TRBD2 (5 bases each). CDR3 length: 16 residues. The germline CDR1 and CDR2 sequences are PRHDT and FYEKMQ (reference sequence). V was trimmed by 5 bases and J by 7 bases, leaving 21 bases between them. In DNA form, the CDR3 reads TGTGCCAGCAGCCGGGCATCGGCAGGGTCGGGAAATGAGCAGTTCTTC. Residues: CASSRASAGSGNEQFF. Variable domain in full (rest from reference TRBV13 and TRBJ2-1): AAGVIQSPRHLIKEKRETATLKCYPIPRHDTVYWYQQGPGQDPQFLISFYEKMQSDKGSIPDRFSAQQFSDYHSELNMSSLELGDSALYFCASSRASAGSGNEQFFGPGTRLTVL.